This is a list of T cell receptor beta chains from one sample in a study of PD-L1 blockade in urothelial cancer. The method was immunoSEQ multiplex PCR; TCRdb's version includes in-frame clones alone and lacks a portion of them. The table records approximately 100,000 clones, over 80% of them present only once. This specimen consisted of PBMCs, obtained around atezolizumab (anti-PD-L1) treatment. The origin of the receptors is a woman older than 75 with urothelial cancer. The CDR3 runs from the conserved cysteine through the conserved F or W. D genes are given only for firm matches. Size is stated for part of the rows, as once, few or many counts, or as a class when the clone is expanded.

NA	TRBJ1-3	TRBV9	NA	TGTGCCAGCAGCCCACCGGGGTTGAGCTCTGGAAACACCATATATTTT	CASSPPGLSSGNTIYF
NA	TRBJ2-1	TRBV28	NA	TGTGCCAGCAGTTTTGTGGCAGGGGCCTACAATGAGCAGTTCTTC	CASSFVAGAYNEQFF
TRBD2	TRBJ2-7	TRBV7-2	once	TGTGCCAGCAGCTTCGCCGGGACTAGCGGGAGGGCCAGGAGCGAGCAGTACTTC	CASSFAGTSGRARSEQYF
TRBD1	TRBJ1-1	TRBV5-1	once	TGCGCCAGCAGCCACAGTACAGGGGACAGCACTGAAGCTTTCTTT	CASSHSTGDSTEAFF
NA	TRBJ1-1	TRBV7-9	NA	TGTGCCAGCAGCGTGGGAGAAGATGCGGCTTTCTTT	CASSVGEDAAFF
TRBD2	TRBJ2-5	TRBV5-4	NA	TGTGCCAGCAGCTCCCCCGGGAGGGGCGGGGAGACCCAGTACTTC	CASSSPGRGGETQYF
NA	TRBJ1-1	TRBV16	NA	TGTGCCAGCAGCCAAAGTGGGGGGTTGAACACTGAAGCTTTCTTT	CASSQSGGLNTEAFF
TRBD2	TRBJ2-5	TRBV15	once	TGTGCCACCAGCAGAGATACTAGCGGGAGCAGGAGTGAGACCCAGTACTTC	CATSRDTSGSRSETQYF
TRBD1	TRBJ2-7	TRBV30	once	TGTGCCTGGAGTTCAGGGGGCCCCTACGAGCAGTACTTC	CAWSSGGPYEQYF
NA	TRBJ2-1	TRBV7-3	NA	TGTGCCAGCAGCTTCCGGGATGGATACAATGAGCAGTTCTTC	CASSFRDGYNEQFF
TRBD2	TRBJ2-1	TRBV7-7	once	TGTGCCAGCAGCTTAGGGCGGGAGTTTGGTGAGCAGTTCTTC	CASSLGREFGEQFF
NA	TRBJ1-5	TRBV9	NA	TGTGCCAGCAGCGTAGGAGGGTTTGGTCAGCCCCAGCATTTT	CASSVGGFGQPQHF
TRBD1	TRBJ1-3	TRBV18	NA	TGTGCCAGCTCACGACAGGGGCTGGCTGGAAACACCATATATTTT	CASSRQGLAGNTIYF
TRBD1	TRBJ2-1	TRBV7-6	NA	TGTGCCAGCAGCGCGGGGACAGGGGACTACAATGAGCAGTTCTTC	CASSAGTGDYNEQFF
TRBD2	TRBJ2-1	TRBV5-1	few	TGCGCCAGCAGCTCGGGGACTAGCGGGAGCGGTGAGCAGTTCTTC	CASSSGTSGSGEQFF
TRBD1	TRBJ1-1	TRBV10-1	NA	TGCGCCAGCAGTGAGTGGACAGGAGAAGCTTTCTTT	CASSEWTGEAFF
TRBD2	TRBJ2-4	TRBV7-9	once	TGTGCCAGCAGCTTAGTAGGTCTTAGGACTAGCGGAACCAAAAACATTCAGTACTTC	CASSLVGLRTSGTKNIQYF
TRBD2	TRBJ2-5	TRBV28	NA	TGTGCCAGCAGTCCCGGGGCGGGAGGATGGGAGACCCAGTACTTC	CASSPGAGGWETQYF
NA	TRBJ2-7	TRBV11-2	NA	TGTGCCAGCAGCTTACCCATCTCCCACAGTTACGAGCAGTACTTC	CASSLPISHSYEQYF
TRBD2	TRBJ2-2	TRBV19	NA	TGTGCCAGTAGCCCCCGACATGGACTAGCGGAGTCAAACACCGGGGAGCTGTTTTTT	CASSPRHGLAESNTGELFF
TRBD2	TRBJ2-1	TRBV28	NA	TGTGCCAGCAGCTTGGAAACTAGCGGGAGGTGGAATGAGCAGTTCTTC	CASSLETSGRWNEQFF
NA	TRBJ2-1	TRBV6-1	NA	TGTGCCAGCAGTGAGAGGACATACAATGAGCAGTTCTTC	CASSERTYNEQFF
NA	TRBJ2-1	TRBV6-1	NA	TGTGCCAGCAAAATGATAGGGAGCTCCTACAATGAGCAGTTCTTC	CASKMIGSSYNEQFF
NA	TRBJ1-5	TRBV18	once	TGTGCCAGCTCACTAGGACAGAACTCTGATCAGCCCCAGCATTTT	CASSLGQNSDQPQHF
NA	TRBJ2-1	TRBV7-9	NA	TGTGCCAGCAGCTTAAGGCGGGAATACAATGAGCAGTTCTTC	CASSLRREYNEQFF
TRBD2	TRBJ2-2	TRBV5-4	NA	TGTGCCAGCAGCTTGTTAGCGGGAGGGCCCGGCGGGGAGCTGTTTTTT	CASSLLAGGPGGELFF
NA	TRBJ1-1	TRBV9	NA	TGTGCCAGCAGCGCCCAGGCAGGCGAGAACACTGAAGCTTTCTTT	CASSAQAGENTEAFF
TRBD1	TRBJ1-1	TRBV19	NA	TGTGCCAGTAGTAATTTCGGGACAGTACGTGAAGCTTTCTTT	CASSNFGTVREAFF
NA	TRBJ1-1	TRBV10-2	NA	TGCGCCAGCAGCGGGAGCATGAACACTGAAGCTTTCTTT	CASSGSMNTEAFF
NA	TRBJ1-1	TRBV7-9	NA	TGTGCCAGCAGCTTAGCGATAGGGGGCACTGAAGCTTTCTTT	CASSLAIGGTEAFF
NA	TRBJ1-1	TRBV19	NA	TGTGCCAGTAGTCCCCGGGGAGGGACCTCTGAAGCTTTCTTT	CASSPRGGTSEAFF
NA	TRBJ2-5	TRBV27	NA	TGTGCCAGCAGTGCCTCGAGGCGCGCGGAGACCCAGTACTTC	CASSASRRAETQYF
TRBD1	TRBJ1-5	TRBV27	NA	TGTGCCAGCAGTCCAAGGACAGGCATAGGCGATCAGCCCCAGCATTTT	CASSPRTGIGDQPQHF
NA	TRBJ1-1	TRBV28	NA	TGTGCCAGCAGTTTTTATAAAAACACTGAAGCTTTCTTT	CASSFYKNTEAFF
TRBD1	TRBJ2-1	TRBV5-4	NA	TGTGCCAGCAAGGAAGGCCAGGGGGTAAATGAGCAGTTCTTC	CASKEGQGVNEQFF
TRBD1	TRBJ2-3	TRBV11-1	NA	TGTGCCAGCAGCCCCCGGACAGGGAACACAGATACGCAGTATTTT	CASSPRTGNTDTQYF